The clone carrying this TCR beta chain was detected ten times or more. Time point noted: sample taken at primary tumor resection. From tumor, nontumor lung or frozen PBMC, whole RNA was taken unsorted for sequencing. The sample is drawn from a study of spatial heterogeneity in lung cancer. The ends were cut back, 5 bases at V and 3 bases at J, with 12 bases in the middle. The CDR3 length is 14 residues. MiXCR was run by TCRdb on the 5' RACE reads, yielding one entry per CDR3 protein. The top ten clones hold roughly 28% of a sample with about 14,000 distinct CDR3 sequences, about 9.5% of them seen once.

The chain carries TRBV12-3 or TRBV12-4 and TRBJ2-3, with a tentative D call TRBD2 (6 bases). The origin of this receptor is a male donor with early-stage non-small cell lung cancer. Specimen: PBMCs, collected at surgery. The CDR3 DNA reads TGTGCCAGCAGTCCCCTGGCGGGAACAGATACGCAGTATTTT. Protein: CASSPLAGTDTQYF.